These 12 T cell receptor beta chains were sequenced from one sample in a study of T-cell reconstitution after alpha-beta-depleted transplantation in children. Unique molecular identifiers were built into the TCRbeta library. TCRdb reprocessed the PCR reads via MiXCR and lists one record per CDR3 protein. The table shows over 150,000 distinct CDR3 sequences, with around 7% occurring only once. The sequencing here drew on PBMCs from the stem cell graft donor, taken from the stem cell graft. These TCRs come from a human donor who donated a stem cell graft to a child with Wiskott-Aldrich syndrome.

This clonotype was detected a few times. This chain uses TRBV7-8 with TRBJ2-7, with 7 bases matching TRBD1. V trimming: 2 bases; J trimming: 4 bases; junction bases outside the gene matches: 5. Germline lookup yields CDR1 SGHVS and CDR2 FQNEAQ. The CDR3 has 14 amino acids. CDR3 in DNA: TGTGCCAGCAGCTTAAGGACAGGATGGTACGAGCAGTACTTC. Translated: CASSLRTGWYEQYF. The variable domain in full, with the rest retrieved from reference TRBV7-8 and TRBJ2-7, is GAGVSQSPRYKVAKRGQDVALRCDPISGHVSLFWYQQALGQGPEFLTYFQNEAQLDKSGLPSDRFFAERPEGSVSTLKIQRTQQEDSAVYLCASSLRTGWYEQYFGPGTRLTVT.

This clonotype was counted ten times or more. CDR3 region: CASRNRGRNEQYF. The CDR3 DNA reads TGCGCCAGCAGGAACAGGGGGCGAAACGAGCAGTACTTC. The V call is TRBV10-2, the J call TRBJ2-7, with 9 bases fitting TRBD1. The V segment lost 6 bases and the J segment 5 bases; nucleotides outside the gene matches: 5. Germline CDR1 WSHSY, CDR2 SAAADI. CDR3 length: 13 amino acids.

The chain uses TRBV28 and TRBJ1-5; possible D gene TRBD1, 6 bases. There are 15 residues in the CDR3. The V gene lost 3 bases and the J gene lost 3 bases, with 12 bases spanning the gap. Germline assignment: CDR1 MDHEN and CDR2 SYDVKM. CDR3 sequence: CASSFPGAFNQPQHF. CDR3 in DNA: TGTGCCAGCAGTTTCCCAGGGGCCTTCAATCAGCCCCAGCATTTT.

In its sample, this clonotype was seen a few times. The CDR3 reads CASSSDGFNGEKLFF. The CDR3 DNA reads as TGTGCCAGCAGTTCCGACGGTTTTAATGGCGAAAAACTGTTTTTT. This rearrangement joins TRBV6-5 to TRBJ1-4; D is undetermined. CDR1 MNHEY and CDR2 SVGAGI come from the germline V gene. The length of the CDR3 is 15 residues. The V end was cut by 4 bases, the J end by 8 bases, with 17 bases between.

This clonotype was seen repeatedly, ten times or more. The chain combines TRBV12-3 or TRBV12-4 with TRBJ2-1, with 11 positions matching TRBD2. The CDR3 is made up of 15 amino acids. Unmatched junction bases numbered 9, after V lost 6 bases and J lost 8 bases. CDR3 amino acids: CASSPLAGASHEQFF. In nucleotides, the CDR3 is TGTGCCAGCAGCCCACTAGCGGGAGCTTCCCATGAGCAGTTCTTC.

V gene TRBV12-3 or TRBV12-4 combines with J gene TRBJ2-7; D unresolved. The CDR3 totals 13 residues. Trimming cost V 4 bases and J 9 bases, with 16 bases left between them. The CDR3: CASSSRTGFGQYF. DNA of the CDR3: TGTGCCAGCAGTTCACGCACGGGTTTTGGGCAGTACTTC.

This clonotype was seen at least ten times. The rearrangement uses TRBV7-2 and TRBJ2-7; possibly TRBD1 for D (5 bases). V was clipped by 0 bases and J by 0 bases, with 9 bases between them. CDR3 length: 15 amino acids. Per germline, CDR1 SGHTA and CDR2 FQGNSA. The CDR3 DNA reads TGTGCCAGCAGCTTAGCATTGACAGTCTCCTACGAGCAGTACTTC. This encodes CASSLALTVSYEQYF.

This clonotype appeared many times. This rearrangement joins TRBV20-1 to TRBJ2-5; no firm D call. The ends were cut back, 1 base at V and 4 bases at J, with 4 bases in the middle. Germline CDR1 and CDR2: DFQATT and SNEGSKA (reference sequence). The CDR3 runs to 11 residues. CDR3 sequence (DNA): TGCAGTGCTAGAGTAGTAGAGACCCAGTACTTC. Its protein product is CSARVVETQYF.

The sample holds many counts of this clonotype. J is TRBJ2-7 and V is TRBV18; D perhaps matches TRBD1 (5 bases). Germline CDR1 reads KGHSH; CDR2 reads LQKENI. The CDR3 is 14 residues long. The V end was cut by 2 bases, the J end by 5 bases, with 13 bases between. The CDR3 DNA follows: TGTGCCAGCTCACCAGGAAGGGGTGGGCACGAGCAGTACTTC. Its protein product is CASSPGRGGHEQYF.

This clonotype has ten or more counts. The CDR3 sequence is CASIISGLSNITGELFF. The CDR3 nucleotides read TGTGCCAGCATCATCTCGGGACTCTCTAATATAACCGGGGAGCTGTTTTTT. V usage is TRBV12-3 or TRBV12-4 and J usage is TRBJ2-2, with D perhaps matching TRBD2 (6 bases). Deletions cut 7 bases from V and 5 bases from J, with 23 bases between. The CDR3 extends over 17 amino acids.

This sequence joins TRBV5-1 and TRBJ1-5, with D perhaps TRBD1 (5 bases). The V end lost 4 bases, the J end lost 1 base, and 12 bases lay between the germline ends. The V gene's germline CDR1 is SGHRS and CDR2 YFSETQ. This CDR3 has 15 amino acids. CDR3 nucleotide sequence: TGCGCCAGCAGCCCCGTGGGGGGAAGCAATCAGCCCCAGCATTTT. Protein product: CASSPVGGSNQPQHF.

This clonotype was observed a few times. The chain recombines TRBV24-1 with TRBJ2-3; possible D gene TRBD2, 6 bases. Per the germline V gene, CDR1 is KGHDR and CDR2 is SFDVKD. The V end lost 4 bases, the J end lost 7 bases, and 17 bases lay between the germline ends. The CDR3 sequence is 15 residues long. In DNA, the CDR3 is TGTGCCACCAGTGACAACCAGCGACTAGTGAATACGCAGTATTTT. As protein: CATSDNQRLVNTQYF.